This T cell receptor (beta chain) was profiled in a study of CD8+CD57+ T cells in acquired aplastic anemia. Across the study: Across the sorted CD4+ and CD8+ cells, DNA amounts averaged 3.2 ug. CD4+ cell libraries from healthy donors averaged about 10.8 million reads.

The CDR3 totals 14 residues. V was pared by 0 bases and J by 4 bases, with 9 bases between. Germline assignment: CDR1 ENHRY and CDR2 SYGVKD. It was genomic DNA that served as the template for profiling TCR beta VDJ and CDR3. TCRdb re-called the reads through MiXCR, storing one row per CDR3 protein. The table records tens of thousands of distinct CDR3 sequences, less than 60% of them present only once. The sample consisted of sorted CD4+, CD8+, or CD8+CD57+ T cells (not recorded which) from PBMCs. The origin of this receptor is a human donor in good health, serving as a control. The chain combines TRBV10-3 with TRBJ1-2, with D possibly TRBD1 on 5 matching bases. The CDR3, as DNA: TGTGCCATCAGTGAGTCAAAGGGGTCCTATGGCTACACCTTC. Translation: CAISESKGSYGYTF.